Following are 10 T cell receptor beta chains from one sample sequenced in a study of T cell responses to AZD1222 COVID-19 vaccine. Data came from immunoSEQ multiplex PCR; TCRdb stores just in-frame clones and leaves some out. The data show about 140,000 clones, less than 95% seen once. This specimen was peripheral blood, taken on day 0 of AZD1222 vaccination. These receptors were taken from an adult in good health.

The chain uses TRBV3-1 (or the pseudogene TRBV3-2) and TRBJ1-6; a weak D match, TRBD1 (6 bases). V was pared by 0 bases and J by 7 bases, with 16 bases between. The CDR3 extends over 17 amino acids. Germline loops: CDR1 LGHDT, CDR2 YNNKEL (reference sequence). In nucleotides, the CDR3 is TGTGCCAGCAGCCAAGAGGTGTCCGGGACAAGGAATTCACCCCTCCACTTT. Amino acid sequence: CASSQEVSGTRNSPLHF.

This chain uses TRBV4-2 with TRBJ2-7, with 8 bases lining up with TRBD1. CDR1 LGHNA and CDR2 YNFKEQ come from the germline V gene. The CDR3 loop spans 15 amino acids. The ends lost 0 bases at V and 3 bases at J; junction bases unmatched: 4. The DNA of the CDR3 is TGTGCCAGCAGCCAAGATCAGGGGGCGTACTACGAGCAGTACTTC. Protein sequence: CASSQDQGAYYEQYF.

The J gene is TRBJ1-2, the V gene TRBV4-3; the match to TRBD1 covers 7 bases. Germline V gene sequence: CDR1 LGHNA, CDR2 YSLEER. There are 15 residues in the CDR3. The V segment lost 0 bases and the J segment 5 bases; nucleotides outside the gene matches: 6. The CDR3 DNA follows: TGCGCCAGCAGCCAAGACAGGGGGGGCCTTTATGGCTACACCTTC. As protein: CASSQDRGGLYGYTF.

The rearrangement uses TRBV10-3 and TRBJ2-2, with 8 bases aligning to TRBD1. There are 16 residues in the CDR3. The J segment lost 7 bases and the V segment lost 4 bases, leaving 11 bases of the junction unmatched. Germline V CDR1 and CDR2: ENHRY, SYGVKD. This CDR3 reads CAISVTDRDNGGELFF. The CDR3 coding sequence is TGTGCCATCAGTGTAACGGACAGGGATAATGGCGGGGAGCTGTTTTTT.

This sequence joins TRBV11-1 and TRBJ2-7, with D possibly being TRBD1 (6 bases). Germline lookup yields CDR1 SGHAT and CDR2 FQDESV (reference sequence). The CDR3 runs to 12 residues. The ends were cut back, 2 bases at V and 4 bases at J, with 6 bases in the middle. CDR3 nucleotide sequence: TGTGCCAGCAGCTTACAGGGGTACGAGCAGTACTTC. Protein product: CASSLQGYEQYF.

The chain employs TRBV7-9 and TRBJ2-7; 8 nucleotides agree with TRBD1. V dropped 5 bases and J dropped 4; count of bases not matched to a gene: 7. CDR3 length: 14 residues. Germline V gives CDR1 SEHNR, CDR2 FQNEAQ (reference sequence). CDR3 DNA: TGTGCCAGCAGCAAACAGGGGGAAGCGTACGAGCAGTACTTC. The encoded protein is CASSKQGEAYEQYF.

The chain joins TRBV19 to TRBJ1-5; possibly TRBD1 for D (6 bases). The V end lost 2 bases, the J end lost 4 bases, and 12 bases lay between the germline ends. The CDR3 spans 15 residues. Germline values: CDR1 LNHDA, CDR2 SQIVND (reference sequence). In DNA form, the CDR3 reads TGTGCCAGTAGTATACCAGGGGCCAGGAATCAGCCCCAGCATTTT. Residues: CASSIPGARNQPQHF.

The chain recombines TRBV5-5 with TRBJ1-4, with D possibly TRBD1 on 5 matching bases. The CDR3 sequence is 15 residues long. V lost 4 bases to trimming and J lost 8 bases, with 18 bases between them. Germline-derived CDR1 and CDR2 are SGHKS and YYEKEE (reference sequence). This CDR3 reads CASSQQVALREKLFF. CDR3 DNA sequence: TGTGCCAGCAGCCAACAGGTGGCCCTTCGAGAAAAACTGTTTTTT.

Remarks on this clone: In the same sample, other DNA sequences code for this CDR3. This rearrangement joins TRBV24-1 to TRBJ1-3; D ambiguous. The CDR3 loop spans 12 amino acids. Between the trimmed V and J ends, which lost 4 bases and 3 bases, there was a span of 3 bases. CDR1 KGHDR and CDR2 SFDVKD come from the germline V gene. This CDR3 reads CATSESGNTIYF. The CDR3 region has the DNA TGTGCCACCAGTGAAAGTGGAAACACCATATATTTT.

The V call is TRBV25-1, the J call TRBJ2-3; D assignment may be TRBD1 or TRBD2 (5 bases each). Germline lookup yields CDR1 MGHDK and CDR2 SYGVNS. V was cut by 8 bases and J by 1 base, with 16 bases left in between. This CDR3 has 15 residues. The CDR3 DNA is TGTGCCAGCGCCCCTCGGGACCCCGGCACAGATACGCAGTATTTT. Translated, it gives CASAPRDPGTDTQYF.